This TCR beta chain was identified in a study of metastatic and nonmetastatic thyroid tumors (dated by TCRdb to 2020 to 2022). Regarding the complete study: Repertoires from peripheral blood and from tumor or nodule tissue samples of malignant and benign thyroid patients were compared. Study-wide conclusions, independent of this receptor: TCR beta diversity was reported as significantly higher in malignant tumors than in benign nodules, in both blood and tumor samples.

No treatment had been received by any patient before thyroid surgery. Using T-cell receptor beta sequencing, the researchers looked back retrospectively at clinical samples from patients, gathered between the early 2010s and the late 2010s. Libraries were made using PCR. Sequencing relied on an Illumina HiSeq 4000. The TCR beta-chain CDR3 region of each patient was profiled by high-throughput sequencing. From the authors' description of their analysis: CDR3 differences across clinicopathological groups were used to build a classifier for discriminating distant-metastatic papillary thyroid cancer patients. To measure repertoire diversity the researchers used the Shannon index, while the Morisita-Horn index served to gauge how similar the tumor and blood repertoires were. The public reads were run again by TCRdb, first through fastp at Q25 and then through MiXCR, and only productive beta chains were kept. TCRdb's processing, not the authors' own work, is the source of the V and J calls. The sample table shows 25,000 to 40,000 clones, and 15% to 20% are seen once. The ten largest clones capture roughly 22% of the sample.

Taken from cysteine to phenylalanine, the CDR3 has 16 residues. The only DNA kept is the CDR3, 48 bases in frame from the first base. CDR1 DFQATT and CDR2 SNEGSKA were looked up in the germline V gene (reference sequence). The trim is 2 bases for V and 4 bases for J, with a gap of 19 bases between the germline ends. In this sample, this clone turned up many times. The antigen it binds to is not known. No base quality information exists; no much larger clone differs at one position. The receptor's source is a female donor with papillary thyroid cancer or a benign thyroid nodule (not recorded which). Some clones in this sample may be carry-over from other donors' samples. In this chain, TRBV20-1 is recombined with TRBJ2-3; a tentative D call is TRBD2 (5 bases match). The sample taken for sequencing was blood. The DNA sequence is TGCAGTGCTAGAAAAGGGCTAGCTCGGATTTCAGATACGCAGTATTTT. Its translation reads: CSARKGLARISDTQYF.